These 10 T cell receptor beta chains originate from one sample sequenced in a study of T-cell memory formation after mild COVID-19. TCRdb reanalysed the 5' RACE reads using MiXCR and keeps one entry per CDR3 protein. Of nearly 200,000 distinct CDR3 sequences detected, 15% to 20% appear once; the ten largest clones hold approximately 2.4%. The specimen was PBMCs or a T cell subset sorted from them (not recorded which). These receptors all come from an adult woman who had mild COVID-19 (a few samples of this study predate the infection). Cell type and time point are not known.

This clonotype was detected ten times or more. The chain couples TRBV7-2 to TRBJ1-6, with D perhaps TRBD1 (5 bases). Germline V gene lookup returns CDR1 SGHTA and CDR2 FQGNSA. The V end lost 2 bases, the J end lost 6 bases, and 17 bases lay between the germline ends. The CDR3 runs to 17 residues. In DNA form, the CDR3 reads TGTGCCAGCAGCTTAATCCCCGGGGGAGGTCCTAATTCACCCCTCCACTTT. Translating it yields CASSLIPGGGPNSPLHF.

The chain combines TRBV29-1 with TRBJ2-1; 13 bases map to TRBD2. V was pared by 6 bases and J by 0 bases, with 5 bases of the junction left unmatched. The CDR3 extends over 16 amino acids. Germline V gene lookup returns CDR1 SQVTM and CDR2 ANQGSEA. The DNA for the CDR3 is TGCAGCGTGCGGACTAGCGGGAGTTCCTCCTACAATGAGCAGTTCTTC. It codes for CSVRTSGSSSYNEQFF.

In this sample, this clonotype turned up a few times. The chain has TRBV5-1 and TRBJ2-3, with D maybe TRBD2 (6 bases). This CDR3 spans 16 amino acids. Germline V lookup: CDR1 SGHRS, CDR2 YFSETQ. The V gene lost 4 bases and the J gene lost 2 bases, with 17 bases spanning the gap. CDR3 sequence: CASSPRRRGYTDTQYF. CDR3 coding DNA: TGCGCCAGCAGCCCCCGAAGGCGGGGATACACAGATACGCAGTATTTT.

This clonotype occurred many times. The chain employs TRBV7-2 and TRBJ2-3; TRBD1 is a possible D gene (7 bases). V lost 6 bases, J lost 1 base, and 20 bases lay in between. CDR1 and CDR2 (germline): SGHTA, FQGNSA. The CDR3 sequence is 17 residues long. CDR3 sequence: CASRTKQGGRGTDTQYF. The DNA for the CDR3 is TGTGCCAGCAGGACAAAGCAGGGGGGTCGGGGCACAGATACGCAGTATTTT.

The sample holds a few counts of this clonotype. The chain joins TRBV12-3 or TRBV12-4 to TRBJ1-2, with unresolved D. The V end lost 3 bases, the J end lost 0 bases, and 11 bases lay between the germline ends. The CDR3 runs 15 residues. The CDR3 spells CASSFGRVANYGYTF. The DNA of the CDR3 is TGTGCCAGCAGTTTCGGTCGGGTAGCTAACTATGGCTACACCTTC.

This clonotype has only a few counts. The CDR3 is CASSQGTGSYEQYF. The CDR3 bases are TGTGCCAGCAGTCAAGGGACAGGCTCCTACGAGCAGTACTTC. This chain uses TRBV12-3 or TRBV12-4 with TRBJ2-7; 8 bases agree with TRBD1. V lost 5 bases, J lost 0 bases, and 3 bases stayed unmatched. This CDR3 is 14 amino acids long.

J is TRBJ1-1 and V is TRBV18; no firm D call. CDR3 length: 14 residues. V was shortened by 1 base and J by 1 base, with 7 bases between the two germline ends. Germline CDR1 KGHSH, CDR2 LQKENI. The CDR3 DNA follows: TGTGCCAGCTCACCACGCAGGTCGAACACTGAAGCTTTCTTT. This codes for CASSPRRSNTEAFF.

The chain has TRBV18 and TRBJ1-2; perhaps TRBD1 as D (5 bases). Trimming cost V 3 bases and J 0 bases, with 11 bases left between them. The CDR3 has 15 amino acids. In germline, CDR1 is KGHSH, CDR2 LQKENI. DNA of the CDR3: TGTGCCAGCTCACCGGACATATTCTCTAACTATGGCTACACCTTC. It yields the protein CASSPDIFSNYGYTF.

The chain is built from TRBV12-3 or TRBV12-4 and TRBJ1-2; 8 bases fit TRBD1. Trimming cost V 8 bases and J 6 bases; bases outside gene matches: 2. CDR3 length equals 11 residues. The CDR3 DNA reads as TGTGCCAGCGACAGGGGTGATGGCTACACCTTC. This translates into CASDRGDGYTF.

The gene calls are TRBV6-5 and TRBJ2-7; 8 bases are shared with TRBD1. V dropped 4 bases and J dropped 2; count of bases not matched to a gene: 4. Germline-derived CDR1 and CDR2 are MNHEY and SVGAGI. The CDR3 loop spans 14 amino acids. The CDR3 DNA sequence: TGTGCCAGCAGTTTCGACAGGGGAACCTACGAGCAGTACTTC. It translates to CASSFDRGTYEQYF.